The rows below give T cell receptor beta chains drawn from one sample of a study of identical twins. In TCRdb, the 5' RACE reads were re-called with MiXCR into one record per CDR3 protein. The sample includes approximately 700,000 distinct CDR3 sequences, 5.5% to 7.5% of them seen just once. Sequencing input: naive T cells sorted from blood. These receptors all stem from a man between 18 and 35 years old in good health. The CDR3 runs from the conserved cysteine through the conserved F or W. The D gene is left open where the match is weak. Not all rows give a size; the values are once, few, many and, for expanded clones, a class.

d_call	v_call	clone_size	j_call	cdr3_nt	cdr3_aa
.	TRBV12-3/TRBV12-4	.	TRBJ1-1	TGTGCCAGCAGGAGAGCTCAGGGTTGGACTGAAGCTTTCTTT	CASRRAQGWTEAFF
TRBD2	TRBV9	.	TRBJ2-7	TGTGCCAGCAGGACCCCTGTAGCGGGAGTAGTATACGAGCAGTACTTC	CASRTPVAGVVYEQYF
.	TRBV20-1	.	TRBJ2-5	TGCAGTGCTAGCGGGGACGATACAGTACAAGAGACCCAGTACTTC	CSASGDDTVQETQYF
.	TRBV7-9	.	TRBJ2-7	TGTGCCAGCAGCTTAGGCGGGGAAAGGGGGTTGTACGAGCAGTACTTC	CASSLGGERGLYEQYF
TRBD1	TRBV7-9	many	TRBJ1-2	TGTGCCAGCAGTACCGGGACAGGGGTAGACTATGGCTACACCTTC	CASSTGTGVDYGYTF
.	TRBV11-1	many	TRBJ1-5	TGTGCCAGCAGCCCAACCATATGGGAGCCCCAGCATTTT	CASSPTIWEPQHF
.	TRBV7-8	many	TRBJ2-7	TGTGCCAGCAGCATGACGGGTACCCCCTACGAGCAGTACTTC	CASSMTGTPYEQYF
.	TRBV20-1	many	TRBJ2-3	TGCAGTGCTAGAGTAGCTCAAAGGGCGTCAGATACGCAGTATTTT	CSARVAQRASDTQYF
TRBD1	TRBV5-1	.	TRBJ1-2	TGCGCCAGCAGCCCAAACCCCGGGACAGGGGATTTCGGCTACACCTTC	CASSPNPGTGDFGYTF
TRBD2	TRBV24-1	many	TRBJ2-5	TGTGCCACCAGTGATCGAACGGGACTAGCGGGGGCTCTAGAGACCCAGTACTTC	CATSDRTGLAGALETQYF
TRBD2	TRBV4-2	few	TRBJ2-5	TGTGCCAGCAGCCAAGGATCCCCCTCCCTAGCGGGAGACCAAGAGACCCAGTACTTC	CASSQGSPSLAGDQETQYF
.	TRBV20-1	many	TRBJ1-5	TGCAGTGCTAGCTTTACAGTCCTTAGCAATCAGCCCCAGCATTTT	CSASFTVLSNQPQHF
.	TRBV7-7	few	TRBJ2-3	TGTGCCAGCAGCCCGGCTGGGAGGAGAATGCAGTATTTT	CASSPAGRRMQYF
TRBD2	TRBV4-1	few	TRBJ2-1	TGCGCCAGCAGCCAAGAAAGGACCGGGACTAGCGGGGGCTGGCAGTTCTTC	CASSQERTGTSGGWQFF